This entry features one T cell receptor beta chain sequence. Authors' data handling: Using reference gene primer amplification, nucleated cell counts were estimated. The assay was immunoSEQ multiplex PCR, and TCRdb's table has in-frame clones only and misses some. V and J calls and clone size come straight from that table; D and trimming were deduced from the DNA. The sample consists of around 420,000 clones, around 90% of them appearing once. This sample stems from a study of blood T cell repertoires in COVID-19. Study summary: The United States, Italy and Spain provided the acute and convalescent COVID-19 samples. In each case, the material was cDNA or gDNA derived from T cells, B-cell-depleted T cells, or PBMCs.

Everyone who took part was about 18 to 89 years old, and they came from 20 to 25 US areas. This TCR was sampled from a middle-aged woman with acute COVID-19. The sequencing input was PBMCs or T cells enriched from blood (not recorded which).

The CDR3 nucleotides are TGTGCCAGCAGTGAGACAGGGTCCCAGCATTTT. This translates into CASSETGSQHF. V usage is TRBV12-3 or TRBV12-4 and J usage is TRBJ1-5; TRBD1 matches 7 bases. J gave up 11 bases and V 5 bases, and 3 bases lay outside the gene matches. The CDR3 consists of 11 residues.